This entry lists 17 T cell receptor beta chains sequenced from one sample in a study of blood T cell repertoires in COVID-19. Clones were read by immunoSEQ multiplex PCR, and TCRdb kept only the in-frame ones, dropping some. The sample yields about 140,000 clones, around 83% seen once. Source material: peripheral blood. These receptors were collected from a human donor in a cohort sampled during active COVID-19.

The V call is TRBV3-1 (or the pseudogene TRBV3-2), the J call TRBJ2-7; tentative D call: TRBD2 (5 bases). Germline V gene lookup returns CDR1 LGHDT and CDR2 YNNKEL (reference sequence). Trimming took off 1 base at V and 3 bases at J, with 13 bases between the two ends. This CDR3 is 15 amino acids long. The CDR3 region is CASSQGLGDYYEQYF. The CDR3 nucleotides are TGTGCCAGCAGCCAAGGTCTGGGAGATTACTACGAGCAGTACTTC.

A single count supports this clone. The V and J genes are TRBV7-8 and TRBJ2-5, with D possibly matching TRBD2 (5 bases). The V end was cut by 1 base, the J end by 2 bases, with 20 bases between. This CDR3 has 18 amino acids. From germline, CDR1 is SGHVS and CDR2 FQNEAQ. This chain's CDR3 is CASSLVRRWPSPQETQYF. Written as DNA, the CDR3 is TGTGCCAGCAGCTTAGTAAGGAGGTGGCCTAGCCCACAAGAGACCCAGTACTTC.

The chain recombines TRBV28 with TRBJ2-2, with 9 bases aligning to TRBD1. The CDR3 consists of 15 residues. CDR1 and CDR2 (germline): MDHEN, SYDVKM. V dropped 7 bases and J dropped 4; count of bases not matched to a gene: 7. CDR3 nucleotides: TGTGCCAGCAACCTCGACAGGGGGTTCACCGGGGAGCTGTTTTTT. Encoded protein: CASNLDRGFTGELFF.

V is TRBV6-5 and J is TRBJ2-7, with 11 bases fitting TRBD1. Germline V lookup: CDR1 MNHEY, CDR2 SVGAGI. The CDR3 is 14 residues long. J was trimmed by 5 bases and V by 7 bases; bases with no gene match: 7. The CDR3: CASILPGQGDEQYF. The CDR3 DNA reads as TGTGCCAGCATTCTACCGGGACAGGGGGACGAGCAGTACTTC.

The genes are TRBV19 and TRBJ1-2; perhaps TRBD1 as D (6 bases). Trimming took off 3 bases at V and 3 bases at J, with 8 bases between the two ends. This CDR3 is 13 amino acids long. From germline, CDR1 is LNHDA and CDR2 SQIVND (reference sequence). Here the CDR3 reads CASSMNRDYGYTF. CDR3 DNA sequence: TGTGCCAGTAGTATGAACAGGGACTATGGCTACACCTTC.

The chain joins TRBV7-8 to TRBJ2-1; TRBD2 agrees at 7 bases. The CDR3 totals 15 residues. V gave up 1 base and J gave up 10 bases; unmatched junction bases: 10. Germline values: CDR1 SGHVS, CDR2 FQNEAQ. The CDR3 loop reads CASSLGGGVPREQFF. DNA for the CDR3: TGTGCCAGCAGCTTAGGGGGGGGTGTACCAAGGGAGCAGTTCTTC.

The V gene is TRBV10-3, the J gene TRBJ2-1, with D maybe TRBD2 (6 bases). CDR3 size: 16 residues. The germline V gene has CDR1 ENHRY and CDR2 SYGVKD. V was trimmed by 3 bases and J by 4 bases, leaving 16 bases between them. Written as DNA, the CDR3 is TGTGCCATCAGTGATCCTAAAAATAGCGGTTACAATGAGCAGTTCTTC. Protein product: CAISDPKNSGYNEQFF.

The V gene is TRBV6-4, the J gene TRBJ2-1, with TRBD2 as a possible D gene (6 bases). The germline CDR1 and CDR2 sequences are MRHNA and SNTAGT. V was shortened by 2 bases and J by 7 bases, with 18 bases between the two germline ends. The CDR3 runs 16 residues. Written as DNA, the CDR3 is TGTGCCAGCAGTGACGTTGGCGGGAATATAGGAAATGAGCAGTTCTTC. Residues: CASSDVGGNIGNEQFF.

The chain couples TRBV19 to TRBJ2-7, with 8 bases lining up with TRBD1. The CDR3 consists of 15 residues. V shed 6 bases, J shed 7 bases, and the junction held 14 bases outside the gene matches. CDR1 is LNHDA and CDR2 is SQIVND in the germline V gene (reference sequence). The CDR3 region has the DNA TGTGCCAGTAGAGATCGAGGGACAGGTTCATCGGAGCAGTACTTC. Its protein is CASRDRGTGSSEQYF.

The CDR3 region is CASSSTIAGGGTGELFF. The CDR3, as DNA: TGCGCCAGCAGCTCCACCATAGCGGGGGGTGGCACCGGGGAGCTGTTTTTT. The chain carries TRBV5-1 and TRBJ2-2; TRBD2 matches at 10 bases. The germline CDR1 and CDR2 sequences are SGHRS and YFSETQ. The CDR3 has 17 amino acids. The ends lost 3 bases at V and 4 bases at J; junction bases unmatched: 9.

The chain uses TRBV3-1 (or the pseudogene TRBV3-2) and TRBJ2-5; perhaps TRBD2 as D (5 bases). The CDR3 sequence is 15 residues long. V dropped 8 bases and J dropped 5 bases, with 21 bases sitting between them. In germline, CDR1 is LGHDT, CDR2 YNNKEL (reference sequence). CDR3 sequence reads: CASSGLPVPRETQYF. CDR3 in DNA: TGTGCCAGCTCCGGACTGCCCGTCCCGCGGGAGACCCAGTACTTC.

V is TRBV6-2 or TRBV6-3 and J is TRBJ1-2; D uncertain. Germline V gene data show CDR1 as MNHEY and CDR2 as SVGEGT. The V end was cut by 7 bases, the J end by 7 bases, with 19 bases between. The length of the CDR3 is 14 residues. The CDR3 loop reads CASTPTVFLRGYTF. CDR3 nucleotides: TGTGCCAGCACCCCAACCGTTTTTCTACGTGGCTACACCTTC.

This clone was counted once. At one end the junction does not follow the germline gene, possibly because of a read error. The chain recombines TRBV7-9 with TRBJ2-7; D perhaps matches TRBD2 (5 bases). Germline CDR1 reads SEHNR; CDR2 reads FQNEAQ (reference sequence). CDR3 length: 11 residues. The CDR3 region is CASSLGAENLF. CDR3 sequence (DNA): TGTGCCAGCAGCTTGGGAGCCGAGAACCTCTTC. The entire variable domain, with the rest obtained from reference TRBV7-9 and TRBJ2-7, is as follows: DTGVSQNPRHKITKRGQNVTFRCDPISEHNRLYWYRQTLGQGPEFLTYFQNEAQLEKSRLLSDRFSAERPKGSFSTLEIQRTEQGDSAMYLCASSLGAENLFGPGTRLTVT.

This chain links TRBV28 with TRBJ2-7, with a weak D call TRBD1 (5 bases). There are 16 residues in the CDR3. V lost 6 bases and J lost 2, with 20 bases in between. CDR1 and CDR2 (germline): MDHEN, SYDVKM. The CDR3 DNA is TGTGCCAGCAGCCGTTGGGGCTCTACATTAACCTACGAGCAGTACTTC. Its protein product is CASSRWGSTLTYEQYF.

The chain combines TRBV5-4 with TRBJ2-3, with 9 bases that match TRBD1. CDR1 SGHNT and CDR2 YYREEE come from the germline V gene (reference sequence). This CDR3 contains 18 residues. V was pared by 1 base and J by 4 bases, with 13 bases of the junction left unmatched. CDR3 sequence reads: CASSLFPYRGQGADTQYF. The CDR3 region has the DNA TGTGCCAGCAGCTTGTTCCCCTACAGGGGGCAGGGAGCAGATACGCAGTATTTT.

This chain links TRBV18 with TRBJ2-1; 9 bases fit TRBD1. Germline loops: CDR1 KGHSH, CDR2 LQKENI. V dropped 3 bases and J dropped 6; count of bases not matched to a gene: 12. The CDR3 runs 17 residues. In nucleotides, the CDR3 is TGTGCCAGCTCACCCATTATATGGACAGGGGATTCCAATGAGCAGTTCTTC. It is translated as CASSPIIWTGDSNEQFF.

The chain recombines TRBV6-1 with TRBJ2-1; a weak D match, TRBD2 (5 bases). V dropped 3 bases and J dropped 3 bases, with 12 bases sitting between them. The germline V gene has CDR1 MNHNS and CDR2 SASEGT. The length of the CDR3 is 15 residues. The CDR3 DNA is TGTGCCAGCAGTGAGGATGTAGGGAGCTACAATGAGCAGTTCTTC. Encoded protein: CASSEDVGSYNEQFF.